The next 12 T cell receptor beta chains were all read from a single sample in a study of blood T cells in healthy people across ages. PCR was performed a second time for roughly 7 to 11 cycles using a sample-barcoded 5' primer and a J-beta primer mix. TCRdb used MiXCR to reprocess the 5' RACE reads, holding one entry per CDR3 protein. This table holds some 760,000 distinct CDR3 sequences, approximately 25% found once. These data were also filed under a second study, of T cells of mothers and their children.

The sequenced material came from blood. These receptors were collected from a boy aged 5-17 years in good health.

The chain couples TRBV10-3 to TRBJ2-7, with D possibly being TRBD1 (6 bases). Germline V gene lookup returns CDR1 ENHRY and CDR2 SYGVKD. V was trimmed by 6 bases and J by 3 bases, leaving 9 bases between them. The CDR3 contains 12 residues. The CDR3 sequence is CAIRGQRYEQYF. The CDR3 coding sequence is TGTGCCATCAGAGGACAGCGCTACGAGCAGTACTTC.

V is TRBV20-1 and J is TRBJ2-5; D is ambiguous. The DNA end is a closer match to TRBJ2-1, so the J assignment may be wrong. Germline V gene lookup returns CDR1 DFQATT and CDR2 SNEGSKA (reference sequence). This CDR3 has 17 residues. In DNA, the CDR3 is TGCAGTGCTAGTCGCGCCTCCGATGGGCTAGTTTACAATGAGCAGTTCTTC. This encodes CSASRASDGLVYNEQFF.

This chain uses TRBV24-1 with TRBJ2-5; 7 nucleotides line up with TRBD1. V shed 3 bases and J 4 bases; nucleotides not matched to a gene: 4. Germline V lookup: CDR1 KGHDR, CDR2 SFDVKD. The CDR3 sequence is 14 residues long. In nucleotides, the CDR3 is TGTGCCACCAGTGATCTACAGGGGCCAGAGACCCAGTACTTC. Translation: CATSDLQGPETQYF.

With respect to this clonotype: The conserved final phenylalanine or tryptophan is absent from the CDR3, which likely points to a read error. The rearrangement links TRBV7-9 to TRBJ2-1, with a weak D call TRBD2 (5 bases). Per the germline V gene, CDR1 is SEHNR and CDR2 is FQNEAQ (reference sequence). The CDR3 is 17 amino acids. V was clipped by 6 bases and J by 8 bases, with 26 bases between them. CDR3: CASSKKRVEDPWDEQFL. For the CDR3, the DNA is TGTGCCAGCAGTAAAAAGAGGGTAGAAGATCCATGGGATGAGCAGTTCTTA.

This clonotype was counted between two and nine times. The chain joins TRBV29-1 to TRBJ2-7, with 7 bases identical to TRBD1. The CDR3 extends over 14 amino acids. Germline V gene sequence: CDR1 SQVTM, CDR2 ANQGSEA. The junction had 8 bases not matched to a gene; V was cut back by 6 bases and J by 0 bases. CDR3 in amino acids: CSVLRQGGSYEQYF. DNA of the CDR3: TGCAGCGTCCTCAGACAGGGCGGCTCCTACGAGCAGTACTTC.

This sequence joins TRBV14 and TRBJ2-3; 8 bases match TRBD2. The CDR3 is made up of 14 amino acids. With V trimmed by 10 bases and J by 1 base, 7 bases remained unmatched. CDR1 and CDR2 from the germline V gene are SGHDN and FVKESK. The CDR3 sequence: CATSGRGGTDTQYF. DNA for the CDR3: TGTGCCACGAGCGGGAGAGGGGGCACAGATACGCAGTATTTT. Drawing the rest from reference TRBV14 and TRBJ2-3, the complete variable domain is EAGVTQFPSHSVIEKGQTVTLRCDPISGHDNLYWYRRVMGKEIKFLLHFVKESKQDESGMPNNRFLAERTGGTYSTLKVQPAELEDSGVYFCATSGRGGTDTQYFGPGTRLTVL.

In its sample, this clonotype was seen a few times. The genes are TRBV29-1 and TRBJ2-1, with 8 bases fitting TRBD2. With 4 bases clipped from V and 8 bases from J, the junction kept 16 bases outside the gene matches. The CDR3 length is 16 residues. The germline gives CDR1 SQVTM, CDR2 ANQGSEA. In DNA form, the CDR3 reads TGCAGCGTTGTTGTCACCGGGACTAGAAAAAACTATGAGCAGTTCTTC. Encoded protein: CSVVVTGTRKNYEQFF.

This clonotype was found a few times. V and J are TRBV28 and TRBJ1-4; TRBD1 might be the D (5 bases). Germline-derived CDR1 and CDR2 are MDHEN and SYDVKM. V dropped 5 bases and J dropped 4 bases, with 14 bases sitting between them. This CDR3 is built from 15 residues. The CDR3 region has the DNA TGTGCCAGCAGTCAGTCTGACAGCCATAATGAAAAACTGTTTTTT. Translating it yields CASSQSDSHNEKLFF. The whole variable domain, filled in from reference TRBV28 and TRBJ1-4, reads DVKVTQSSRYLVKRTGEKVFLECVQDMDHENMFWYRQDPGLGLRLIYFSYDVKMKEKGDIPEGYSVSREKKERFSLILESASTNQTSMYLCASSQSDSHNEKLFFGSGTQLSVL.

This clonotype was detected a few times. The chain joins TRBV7-9 to TRBJ2-3; TRBD1 might be the D (5 bases). V was trimmed by 6 bases and J by 1 base, leaving 14 bases between them. The CDR3 totals 15 residues. Germline V gene data show CDR1 as SEHNR and CDR2 as FQNEAQ (reference sequence). The CDR3 region has the DNA TGTGCCAGCAGGCACCAGACAGTTCGCACAGATACGCAGTATTTT. It yields the protein CASRHQTVRTDTQYF.

Written as DNA, the CDR3 is TGTGCCAGCAGCTTAATAGCGGGGGAAGAGACCCAGTACTTC. Amino acids: CASSLIAGEETQYF. The chain is built from TRBV7-8 and TRBJ2-5; 9 bases line up with TRBD2. V lost 2 bases and J lost 3; bases outside the gene matches: 1. The CDR3 length is 14 residues. Germline V gene lookup returns CDR1 SGHVS and CDR2 FQNEAQ.

V usage is TRBV15 and J usage is TRBJ1-4, with D possibly being TRBD1 (6 bases). Trimming took 4 bases from V and 4 from J, leaving 10 bases between them. The CDR3 has 14 amino acids. Germline V lookup: CDR1 LNHNV, CDR2 YYDKDF (reference sequence). CDR3 nucleotides: TGTGCCACCAGCATACCGGGACATAATGAAAAACTGTTTTTT. It yields the protein CATSIPGHNEKLFF.

The chain has TRBV20-1 and TRBJ2-5, with 11 bases that match TRBD2. This CDR3 is 18 amino acids long. Trimming removed 1 base from V and 0 bases from J; junction bases left unmatched: 10. Germline V CDR1 and CDR2: DFQATT, SNEGSKA (reference sequence). This CDR3 reads CSARAAVSSGGYQETQYF. CDR3 sequence (DNA): TGCAGTGCTAGAGCCGCCGTGTCTAGCGGGGGGTACCAAGAGACCCAGTACTTC.